A single sample gave rise to the 32 T cell receptor beta chains below, sequenced in a study of human T cells and chemical hapten exposure. Time point reported: pre-sensitization, week 0. The treatment is: therapeutic diphenylcyclopropenone sensitization with weekly scalp DPC. Each CDR3 protein gets one entry after TCRdb re-called the RACE reads with MiXCR. The sample yields some 300,000 distinct CDR3 sequences, 5.5% seen once. The sample in question was whole blood, obtained in connection with sensitization to the hapten diphenylcyclopropenone (DPC). These receptor sequences come from a woman between 18 and 29 years old with alopecia areata. Some clones in this sample may be carry-over from other donors' samples.

The V and J genes are TRBV5-1 and TRBJ2-7, with 11 nucleotides matching TRBD1. CDR3 size: 15 residues. V shed 4 bases, J shed 0 bases, and the junction held 3 bases outside the gene matches. Germline CDR1 is SGHRS and CDR2 is YFSETQ. The CDR3, as DNA: TGCGCCAGCAGCCTGGGACAGGGGGTCTCCTACGAGCAGTACTTC. The encoded protein is CASSLGQGVSYEQYF.

V usage is TRBV2 and J usage is TRBJ1-6; 8 nucleotides align to TRBD1. Germline values: CDR1 SNHLY, CDR2 FYNNEI. The CDR3 runs 13 residues. With 8 bases clipped from V and 9 bases from J, the junction kept 6 bases outside the gene matches. CDR3 bases: TGTGCCAGCCAGGGGGCGGGCCTTTCACCCCTCCACTTT. Translating it yields CASQGAGLSPLHF.

This clonotype was recorded many times. V usage is TRBV3-1 and J usage is TRBJ2-7, with a tentative D call TRBD2 (5 bases). Deletions cut 6 bases from V and 2 bases from J, with 8 bases between. There are 12 residues in the CDR3. In germline, CDR1 is LGHDT, CDR2 YNNKEL (reference sequence). The CDR3 sequence: CASSDGAYEQYF. In DNA form, the CDR3 reads TGTGCCAGCAGTGACGGGGCCTACGAGCAGTACTTC.

This clonotype was detected ten times or more. The rearrangement links TRBV7-9 to TRBJ2-3, with a possible D match to TRBD1 (6 bases). The CDR3 loop spans 12 amino acids. Germline V gene data show CDR1 as SEHNR and CDR2 as FQNEAQ (reference sequence). V gave up 5 bases and J gave up 4 bases, with 7 bases separating them. The CDR3 nucleotides are TGTGCCAGCAGCCCAGGGGCAGATACGCAGTATTTT. This gives the protein CASSPGADTQYF.

Ten or more counts support this clonotype. V is TRBV4-3 and J is TRBJ2-1; maybe TRBD1 (5 bases). This CDR3 has 13 amino acids. The germline gives CDR1 LGHNA, CDR2 YSLEER. V was clipped by 2 bases and J by 7 bases, with 9 bases between them. The CDR3 region is CASSQQAGNEQFF. CDR3 in DNA: TGCGCCAGCAGCCAACAGGCAGGGAATGAGCAGTTCTTC.

This clonotype was observed a few times. This chain uses TRBV13 with TRBJ2-1; D not resolved. The CDR3 has 13 residues. V lost 5 bases to trimming and J lost 5 bases, with 10 bases between them. Per the germline V gene, CDR1 is PRHDT and CDR2 is FYEKMQ (reference sequence). In DNA, the CDR3 is TGTGCCAGCAGCCCCCGGACGGACAATGAGCAGTTCTTC. Protein product: CASSPRTDNEQFF.

This clonotype was counted many times. CDR3 loop: CASSPNPGREYNEQFF. DNA for the CDR3: TGTGCCAGCAGTCCAAACCCCGGACGTGAATACAATGAGCAGTTCTTC. This chain links TRBV6-2 or TRBV6-3 with TRBJ2-1; no firm D call. Between the trimmed V and J ends, which lost 5 bases and 4 bases, there was a span of 18 bases. This CDR3 region has 16 residues. The germline V gene has CDR1 MNHEY and CDR2 SVGEGT.

In this sample, this clonotype turned up a few times. The genes are TRBV4-2 and TRBJ2-6, with 8 positions matching TRBD2. The CDR3 runs 19 residues. V dropped 1 base and J dropped 0; count of bases not matched to a gene: 8. The germline V gene encodes CDR1 LGHNA and CDR2 YNFKEQ. The CDR3, as DNA: TGTGCCAGCAGCCAAGTGGTCCCCAGCGGGGGCTCTGGGGCCAACGTCCTGACTTTC. This translates into CASSQVVPSGGSGANVLTF.

This clonotype was seen a handful of times. The chain employs TRBV25-1 and TRBJ1-2; D is unresolved. V lost 2 bases and J lost 4, with 14 bases in between. Germline lookup yields CDR1 MGHDK and CDR2 SYGVNS. The CDR3 has 15 residues. CDR3 in DNA: TGTGCCAGCAGTGAACCCGAGGAGGGCGTCTATGGCTACACCTTC. This encodes CASSEPEEGVYGYTF.

There are a few counts of this clonotype. The rearrangement uses TRBV6-2 or TRBV6-3 and TRBJ2-5; D uncertain. This CDR3 has 14 residues. Trimming took off 6 bases at V and 7 bases at J, with 18 bases between the two ends. Per the germline V gene, CDR1 is MNHEY and CDR2 is SVGEGT. DNA for the CDR3: TGTGCCAGCAGCCACCTCCAGGTAGCAGCGACCCAGTACTTC. It translates to CASSHLQVAATQYF.

A few counts support this clonotype. The V call is TRBV7-8, the J call TRBJ2-2; D gene uncertain. Trimming removed 4 bases from V and 0 bases from J, with 12 bases in between. Germline CDR1 reads SGHVS; CDR2 reads FQNEAQ. The CDR3 has 16 amino acids. CDR3 DNA: TGTGCCAGCAGCTCGTCCCGGAGAGCGAACACCGGGGAGCTGTTTTTT. Protein: CASSSSRRANTGELFF. The full variable domain, with the rest looked up from reference TRBV7-8 and TRBJ2-2, is GAGVSQSPRYKVAKRGQDVALRCDPISGHVSLFWYQQALGQGPEFLTYFQNEAQLDKSGLPSDRFFAERPEGSVSTLKIQRTQQEDSAVYLCASSSSRRANTGELFFGEGSRLTVL.

This clonotype appeared many times. The chain has TRBV5-1 and TRBJ2-4; tentative D call: TRBD1 (6 bases). Per germline, CDR1 SGHRS and CDR2 YFSETQ. The CDR3 is 15 amino acids. Between the trimmed V and J ends, which lost 5 bases and 1 base, there was a span of 13 bases. In DNA, the CDR3 is TGCGCCAGCAGTTACCTAGACAGGGCCAAAAACATTCAGTACTTC. It translates to CASSYLDRAKNIQYF.

Ten or more counts support this clonotype. V is TRBV15 and J is TRBJ2-3; 8 nucleotides align to TRBD2. V was pared by 0 bases and J by 2 bases, with 4 bases of the junction left unmatched. The V gene's germline CDR1 is LNHNV and CDR2 YYDKDF (reference sequence). The CDR3 runs to 16 residues. CDR3 sequence: CATSRDRRGATDTQYF. The CDR3 DNA sequence: TGTGCCACCAGCAGAGATAGGCGGGGGGCCACAGATACGCAGTATTTT.

This clonotype has only a few counts. V is TRBV4-3 and J is TRBJ2-7; D not resolved. This CDR3 has 14 residues. V lost 0 bases to trimming and J lost 4 bases, with 10 bases between them. Per germline, CDR1 LGHNA and CDR2 YSLEER. CDR3 DNA sequence: TGCGCCAGCAGCCAAGATATTAAGGGTTACGAGCAGTACTTC. It encodes CASSQDIKGYEQYF.

This clonotype was observed many times. The chain uses TRBV6-5 and TRBJ2-2; D remains ambiguous. The CDR3 is 15 amino acids. CDR1 is MNHEY, CDR2 SVGAGI, per germline. V was clipped by 3 bases and J by 4 bases, with 12 bases between them. For the CDR3, the DNA is TGTGCCAGCAGTTATAACTGGTACAGCACCGGGGAGCTGTTTTTT. Encoded protein: CASSYNWYSTGELFF.

This clonotype was counted many times. The chain is built from TRBV12-3 or TRBV12-4 and TRBJ1-2; possibly TRBD1 for D (5 bases). This CDR3 comprises 14 residues. Trimming stripped 10 bases from V and 5 bases from J, with 20 bases between. CDR3 region: CAIPNRDRRYGYTF. The CDR3 region has the DNA TGTGCCATTCCGAACCGGGACCGCCGGTATGGCTACACCTTC.

This clonotype was detected ten times or more. V usage is TRBV20-1 and J usage is TRBJ1-2; the D is unclear. Trimming removed 0 bases from V and 7 bases from J, with 12 bases in between. The CDR3 covers 13 residues. From germline, CDR1 is DFQATT and CDR2 SNEGSKA (reference sequence). Here the CDR3 reads CSARDNSWGGYTF. For the CDR3, the DNA is TGCAGTGCTAGAGATAACTCGTGGGGTGGCTACACCTTC.

This clonotype came up many times. V and J are TRBV7-8 and TRBJ2-5; no reliable D call. The V gene's germline CDR1 is SGHVS and CDR2 FQNEAQ. Trimming cost V 5 bases and J 2 bases, with 6 bases left between them. CDR3 length: 12 amino acids. The CDR3 DNA is TGTGCCAGCAGCGTAGAACAAGAGACCCAGTACTTC. It encodes CASSVEQETQYF. Filled out from reference TRBV7-8 and TRBJ2-5, the complete variable domain reads GAGVSQSPRYKVAKRGQDVALRCDPISGHVSLFWYQQALGQGPEFLTYFQNEAQLDKSGLPSDRFFAERPEGSVSTLKIQRTQQEDSAVYLCASSVEQETQYFGPGTRLLVL.

This clonotype has more than one count but fewer than ten. Here the CDR3 reads CASSRAENQPQHF. As DNA, the CDR3 is TGTGCCAGCTCAAGGGCAGAGAATCAGCCCCAGCATTTT. The chain employs TRBV18 and TRBJ1-5; the D is unclear. The CDR3 runs 13 residues. Germline V gene lookup returns CDR1 KGHSH and CDR2 LQKENI. V shed 5 bases and J shed 4 bases, with 9 bases lying between them.

This clonotype was counted between two and nine times. Here the CDR3 reads CASSLVTGRSPLHF. CDR3 nucleotides: TGTGCCAGCAGCTTGGTAACAGGGAGGTCACCCCTCCACTTT. The chain combines TRBV5-6 with TRBJ1-6; tentative D call: TRBD1 (6 bases). This CDR3 has 14 residues. Germline V gives CDR1 SGHDT, CDR2 YYEEEE. V lost 0 bases and J lost 10, with 11 bases in between.

The chain joins TRBV6-2 or TRBV6-3 to TRBJ1-1; 9 positions match TRBD1. With 7 bases clipped from V and 4 bases from J, the junction kept 10 bases outside the gene matches. The CDR3 is 15 amino acids. Per germline, CDR1 MNHEY and CDR2 SVGEGT. CDR3 region: CASKPPGQGRTEAFF. The CDR3 DNA is TGTGCCAGCAAGCCCCCGGGACAGGGTCGCACTGAAGCTTTCTTT.

This chain connects TRBV7-2 to TRBJ2-3, with 9 nucleotides matching TRBD1. With 3 bases clipped from V and 3 bases from J, the junction kept 4 bases outside the gene matches. From germline, CDR1 is SGHTA and CDR2 FQGNSA. CDR3 length: 15 amino acids. CDR3 coding DNA: TGTGCCAGCAGCTTGAGGGACAGGGTAACAGATACGCAGTATTTT. Translating it yields CASSLRDRVTDTQYF.

The chain carries TRBV27 and TRBJ1-2; no clear D. The V end lost 2 bases, the J end lost 5 bases, and 12 bases lay between the germline ends. Germline assignment: CDR1 MNHEY and CDR2 SMNVEV (reference sequence). CDR3 length: 14 residues. The CDR3 coding sequence is TGTGCCAGCAGTTTAAACCTCCACGCGTATGGCTACACCTTC. Its protein is CASSLNLHAYGYTF.

This clonotype was detected many times. Written as DNA, the CDR3 is TGCGCCAGCAGCCACCCTCGTCCAGGGGACTACGAGCAGTACTTC. It codes for CASSHPRPGDYEQYF. The rearrangement links TRBV4-3 to TRBJ2-7; D possibly corresponds to TRBD1 (6 bases). Germline CDR1 LGHNA, CDR2 YSLEER. The CDR3 runs to 15 residues. Trimming cost V 3 bases and J 3 bases, with 15 bases left between them.

This clonotype showed up just a few times. CDR3 in amino acids: CASSHRDTGYTF. The CDR3 DNA sequence: TGTGCCAGCAGCCATCGGGACACAGGCTACACCTTC. The V gene is TRBV12-3 or TRBV12-4, the J gene TRBJ1-2, with D tentatively TRBD1 (6 bases). Trimming shortened V by 6 bases and J by 8 bases, and 13 bases separated the two germline ends. The CDR3 totals 12 residues.

This clonotype was recorded many times. This chain joins TRBV4-2 and TRBJ1-1; 7 bases match TRBD1. This CDR3 region has 15 residues. Trimming cost V 2 bases and J 6 bases; bases outside gene matches: 9. The germline V gene encodes CDR1 LGHNA and CDR2 YNFKEQ. CDR3 residues: CASSQIDRDRAEAFF. CDR3 in DNA: TGTGCCAGCAGCCAAATTGACAGGGATCGGGCTGAAGCTTTCTTT.

This clonotype was found a few times. The V call is TRBV7-8, the J call TRBJ2-7; perhaps TRBD2 as D (5 bases). The CDR3 consists of 15 residues. CDR1 is SGHVS and CDR2 is FQNEAQ in the germline V gene. V was clipped by 2 bases and J by 2 bases, with 13 bases between them. The CDR3: CASSLQAGKTYEQYF. The CDR3, as DNA: TGTGCCAGCAGCTTACAGGCGGGCAAAACCTACGAGCAGTACTTC.

This clonotype was counted a few times. The chain carries TRBV6-1 and TRBJ2-1, with D tentatively TRBD1 (6 bases). Germline loops: CDR1 MNHNS, CDR2 SASEGT. The CDR3 consists of 16 residues. Between the trimmed V and J ends, which lost 6 bases and 2 bases, there was a span of 17 bases. The CDR3 nucleotides read TGTGCCAGCAGAAATTACAGGGTAGGTCCCTACAATGAGCAGTTCTTC. As protein: CASRNYRVGPYNEQFF.

The V call is TRBV18, the J call TRBJ1-5; the D gene is possibly TRBD1 (5 bases). CDR1 and CDR2 from the germline V gene are KGHSH and LQKENI. Between the trimmed V and J ends, which lost 2 bases and 7 bases, there was a span of 9 bases. The CDR3 has 13 amino acids. The CDR3 sequence: CASSPGGEQPQHF. CDR3 sequence (DNA): TGTGCCAGCTCACCAGGGGGGGAACAGCCCCAGCATTTT.

There are a few counts of this clonotype. The chain couples TRBV7-2 to TRBJ1-1; TRBD1 agrees at 7 bases. The CDR3 contains 16 residues. J was trimmed by 0 bases and V by 4 bases; bases with no gene match: 8. Germline CDR1 reads SGHTA; CDR2 reads FQGNSA. DNA for the CDR3: TGTGCCAGCAGCTCCGGTCAGGGGGGCGTGAACACTGAAGCTTTCTTT. This encodes CASSSGQGGVNTEAFF.

Ten or more counts support this clonotype. The V gene is TRBV7-3, the J gene TRBJ2-6, with unresolved D. The V end was cut by 2 bases, the J end by 0 bases, with 5 bases between. Germline assignment: CDR1 SGHTA and CDR2 FQGTGA. The CDR3 has 15 amino acids. The CDR3 nucleotides read TGTGCCAGCAGCTTACTGGACTCTGGGGCCAACGTCCTGACTTTC. Translated: CASSLLDSGANVLTF.

In its sample, this clonotype was seen many times. This rearrangement joins TRBV7-2 to TRBJ2-3; TRBD2 agrees at 9 bases. The V segment lost 5 bases and the J segment 1 base; nucleotides outside the gene matches: 16. The CDR3 covers 19 residues. CDR1 and CDR2 from the germline V gene are SGHTA and FQGNSA. CDR3 nucleotide sequence: TGTGCCAGCAGCCTCAACTCTTTTGCGGGGGGGCGGGGCACAGATACGCAGTATTTT. Translation gives CASSLNSFAGGRGTDTQYF.